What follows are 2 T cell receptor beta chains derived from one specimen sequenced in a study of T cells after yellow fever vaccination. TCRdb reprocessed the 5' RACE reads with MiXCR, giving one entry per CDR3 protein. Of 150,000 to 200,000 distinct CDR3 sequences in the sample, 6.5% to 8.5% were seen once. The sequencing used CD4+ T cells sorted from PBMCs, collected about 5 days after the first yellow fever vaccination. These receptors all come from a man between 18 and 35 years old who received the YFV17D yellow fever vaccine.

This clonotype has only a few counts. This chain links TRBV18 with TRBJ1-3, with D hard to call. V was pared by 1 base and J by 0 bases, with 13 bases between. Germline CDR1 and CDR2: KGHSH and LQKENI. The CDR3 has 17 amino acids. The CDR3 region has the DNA TGTGCCAGCTCACCACGAAATCCGACGAGCTCTGGAAACACCATATATTTT. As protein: CASSPRNPTSSGNTIYF.

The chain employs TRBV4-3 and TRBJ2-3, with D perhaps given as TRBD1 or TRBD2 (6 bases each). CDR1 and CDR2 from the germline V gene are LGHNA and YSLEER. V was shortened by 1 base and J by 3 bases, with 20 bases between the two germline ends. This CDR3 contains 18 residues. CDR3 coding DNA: TGCGCCAGCAGCCAAGCACGGGACCTACAAGGGGGGACAGATACGCAGTATTTT. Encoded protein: CASSQARDLQGGTDTQYF.